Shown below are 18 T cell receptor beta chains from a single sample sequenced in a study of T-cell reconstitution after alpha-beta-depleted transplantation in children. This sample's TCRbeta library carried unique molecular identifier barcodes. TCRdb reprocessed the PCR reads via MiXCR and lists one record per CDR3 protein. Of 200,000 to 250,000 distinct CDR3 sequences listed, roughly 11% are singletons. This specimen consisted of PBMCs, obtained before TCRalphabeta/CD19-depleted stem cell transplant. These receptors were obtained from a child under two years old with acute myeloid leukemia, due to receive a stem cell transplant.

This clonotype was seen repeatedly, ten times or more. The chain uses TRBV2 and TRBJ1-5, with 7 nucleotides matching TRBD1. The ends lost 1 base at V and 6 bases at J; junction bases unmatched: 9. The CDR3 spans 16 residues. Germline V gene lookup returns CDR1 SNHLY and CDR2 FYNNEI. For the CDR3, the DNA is TGTGCCAGCAGTGAAGGTACCAGGGGGAGAGGTCAGCCCCAGCATTTT. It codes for CASSEGTRGRGQPQHF.

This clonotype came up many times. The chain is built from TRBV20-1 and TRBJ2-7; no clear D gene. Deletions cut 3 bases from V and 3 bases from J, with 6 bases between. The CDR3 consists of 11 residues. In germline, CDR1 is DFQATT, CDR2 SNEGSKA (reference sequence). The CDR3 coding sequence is TGCAGTGCTAGTGATGTCTACGAGCAGTACTTC. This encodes CSASDVYEQYF.

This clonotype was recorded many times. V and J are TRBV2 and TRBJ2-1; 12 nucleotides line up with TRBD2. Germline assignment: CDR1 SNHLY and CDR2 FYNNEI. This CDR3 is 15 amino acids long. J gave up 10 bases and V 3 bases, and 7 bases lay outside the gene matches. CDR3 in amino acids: CASSELAGGPGEQFF. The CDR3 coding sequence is TGTGCCAGCAGTGAGCTAGCGGGAGGGCCCGGAGAGCAGTTCTTC.

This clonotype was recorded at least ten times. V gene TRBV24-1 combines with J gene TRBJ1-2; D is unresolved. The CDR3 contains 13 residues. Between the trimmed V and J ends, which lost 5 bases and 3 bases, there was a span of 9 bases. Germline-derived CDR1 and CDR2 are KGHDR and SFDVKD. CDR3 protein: CATSVGSYYGYTF. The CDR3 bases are TGTGCCACCAGTGTGGGCAGCTACTATGGCTACACCTTC.

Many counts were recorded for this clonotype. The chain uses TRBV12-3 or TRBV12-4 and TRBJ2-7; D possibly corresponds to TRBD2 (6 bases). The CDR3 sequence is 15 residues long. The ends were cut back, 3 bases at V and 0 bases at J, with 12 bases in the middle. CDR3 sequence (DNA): TGTGCCAGCAGTTTCGGAGGGGTCCACTCCTACGAGCAGTACTTC. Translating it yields CASSFGGVHSYEQYF.

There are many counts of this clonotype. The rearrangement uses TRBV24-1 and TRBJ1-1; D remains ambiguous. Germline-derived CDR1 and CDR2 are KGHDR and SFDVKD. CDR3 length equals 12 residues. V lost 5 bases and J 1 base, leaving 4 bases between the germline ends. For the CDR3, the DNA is TGTGCCACCAGTGCCCGGAACACTGAAGCTTTCTTT. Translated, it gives CATSARNTEAFF.

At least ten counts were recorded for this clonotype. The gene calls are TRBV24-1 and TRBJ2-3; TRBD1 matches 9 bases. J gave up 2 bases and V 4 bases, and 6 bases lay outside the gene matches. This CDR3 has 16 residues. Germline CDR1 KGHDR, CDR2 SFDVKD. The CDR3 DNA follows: TGTGCCACCAGTGACCCCGGGACAGGGATCACAGATACGCAGTATTTT. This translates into CATSDPGTGITDTQYF.

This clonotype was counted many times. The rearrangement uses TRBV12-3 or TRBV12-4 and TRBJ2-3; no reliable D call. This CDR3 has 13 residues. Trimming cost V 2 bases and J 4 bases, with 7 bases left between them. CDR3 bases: TGTGCCAGCAGTTTATCCCCCCCAGATACGCAGTATTTT. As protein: CASSLSPPDTQYF.

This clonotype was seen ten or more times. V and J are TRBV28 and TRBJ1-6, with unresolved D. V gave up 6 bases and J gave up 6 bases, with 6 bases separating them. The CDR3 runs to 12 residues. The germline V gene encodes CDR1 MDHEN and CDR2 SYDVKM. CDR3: CASRESNSPLHF. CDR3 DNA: TGTGCCAGCAGGGAGTCTAATTCACCCCTCCACTTT.

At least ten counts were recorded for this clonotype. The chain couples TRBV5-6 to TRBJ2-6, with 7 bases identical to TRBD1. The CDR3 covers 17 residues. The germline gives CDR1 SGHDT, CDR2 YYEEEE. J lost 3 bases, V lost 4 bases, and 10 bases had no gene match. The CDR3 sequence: CASSRTTGIYGANVLTF. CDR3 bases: TGTGCCAGCAGCCGCACGACAGGGATTTATGGGGCCAACGTCCTGACTTTC.

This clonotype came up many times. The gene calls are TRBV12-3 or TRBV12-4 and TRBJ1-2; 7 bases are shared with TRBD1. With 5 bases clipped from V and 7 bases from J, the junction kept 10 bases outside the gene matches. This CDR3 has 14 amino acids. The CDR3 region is CASSPPDRRRGYTF. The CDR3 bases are TGTGCCAGCAGTCCGCCGGACAGGAGGCGTGGCTACACCTTC.

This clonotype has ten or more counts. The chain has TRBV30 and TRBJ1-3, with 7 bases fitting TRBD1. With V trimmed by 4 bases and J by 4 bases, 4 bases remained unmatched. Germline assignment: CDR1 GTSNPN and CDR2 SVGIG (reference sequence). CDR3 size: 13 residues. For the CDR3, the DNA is TGTGCCTGGAATACAGGGGTCGGAAACACCATATATTTT. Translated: CAWNTGVGNTIYF. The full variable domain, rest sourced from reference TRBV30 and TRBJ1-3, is SQTIHQWPATLVQPVGSPLSLECTVEGTSNPNLYWYRQAAGRGLQLLFYSVGIGQISSEVPQNLSASRPQDRQFILSSKKLLLSDSGFYLCAWNTGVGNTIYFGEGSWLTVV.

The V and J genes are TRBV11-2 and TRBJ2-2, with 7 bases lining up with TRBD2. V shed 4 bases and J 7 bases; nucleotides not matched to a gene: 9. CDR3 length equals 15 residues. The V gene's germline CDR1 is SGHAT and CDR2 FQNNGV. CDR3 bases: TGTGCCAGCAGCTATATTGCGGGAGTTGACGGGGAGCTGTTTTTT. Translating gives CASSYIAGVDGELFF.

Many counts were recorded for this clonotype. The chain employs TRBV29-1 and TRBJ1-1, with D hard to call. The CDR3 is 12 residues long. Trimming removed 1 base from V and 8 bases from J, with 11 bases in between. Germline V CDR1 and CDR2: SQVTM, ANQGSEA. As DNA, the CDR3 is TGCAGCGTTGAAGTAGGATTCCTCGAAGCTTTCTTT. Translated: CSVEVGFLEAFF.

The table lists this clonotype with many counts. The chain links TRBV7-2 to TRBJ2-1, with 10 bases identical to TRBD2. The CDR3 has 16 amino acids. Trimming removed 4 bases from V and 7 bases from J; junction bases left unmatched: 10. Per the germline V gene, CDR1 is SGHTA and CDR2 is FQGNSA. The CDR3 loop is CASSSSSSGGSNEQFF. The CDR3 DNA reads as TGTGCCAGCAGCTCGTCCTCTAGCGGGGGCTCAAATGAGCAGTTCTTC. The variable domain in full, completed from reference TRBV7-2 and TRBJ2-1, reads GAGVSQSPSNKVTEKGKDVELRCDPISGHTALYWYRQSLGQGLEFLIYFQGNSAPDKSGLPSDRFSAERTGGSVSTLTIQRTQQEDSAVYLCASSSSSSGGSNEQFFGPGTRLTVL.

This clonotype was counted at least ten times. CDR3 nucleotides: TGTGCCAGCAGCCCCGACAGCAGCTATGGCTACACCTTC. Its translation is CASSPDSSYGYTF. The chain joins TRBV3-1 to TRBJ1-2; a possible D gene is TRBD1 (5 bases). V was shortened by 4 bases and J by 4 bases, with 10 bases between the two germline ends. CDR3 length: 13 residues. Germline loops: CDR1 LGHDT, CDR2 YNNKEL (reference sequence).

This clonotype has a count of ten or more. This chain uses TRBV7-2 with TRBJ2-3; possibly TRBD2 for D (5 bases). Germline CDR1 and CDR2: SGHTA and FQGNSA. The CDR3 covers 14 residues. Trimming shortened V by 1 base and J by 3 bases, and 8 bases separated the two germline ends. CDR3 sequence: CASSLGLATDTQYF. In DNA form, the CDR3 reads TGTGCCAGCAGCTTAGGGCTAGCAACAGATACGCAGTATTTT.

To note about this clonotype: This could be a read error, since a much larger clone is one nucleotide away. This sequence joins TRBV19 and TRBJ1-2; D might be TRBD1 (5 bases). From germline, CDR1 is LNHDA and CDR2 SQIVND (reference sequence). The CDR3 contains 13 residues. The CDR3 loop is CATLGGANYGDTF. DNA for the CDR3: TGTGCCACCCTGGGAGGGGCGAACTATGGCGACACCTTC. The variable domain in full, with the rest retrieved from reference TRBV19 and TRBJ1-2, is DGGITQSPKYLFRKEGQNVTLSCEQNLNHDAMYWYRQDPGQGLRLIYYSQIVNDFQKGDIAEGYSVSREKKESFPLTVTSAQKNPTAFYLCATLGGANYGDTFGSGTRLTVV.